This T cell receptor (beta chain) stems from a study of control samples from healthy donors and cancer patients. Generated by immunoSEQ multiplex PCR, the TCRdb table keeps only in-frame clones and is missing some. The sample shows approximately 150,000 clones, over 85% of them seen only once. Only one count was recorded for this clone. V was pared by 4 bases and J by 4 bases, with 20 bases between. CDR3 size: 17 residues. From germline, CDR1 is MNHEY and CDR2 SMNVEV (reference sequence). The TCR sequence derives from a man aged 18 to 30 in good health. V is TRBV27 and J is TRBJ2-1, with D perhaps TRBD1 or TRBD2 (6 bases each). What was sequenced was blood. The CDR3 loop is CASSSYRAGKDYNEQFF. The CDR3 region has the DNA TGTGCCAGCAGTTCCTACAGGGCGGGAAAGGATTACAATGAGCAGTTCTTC.